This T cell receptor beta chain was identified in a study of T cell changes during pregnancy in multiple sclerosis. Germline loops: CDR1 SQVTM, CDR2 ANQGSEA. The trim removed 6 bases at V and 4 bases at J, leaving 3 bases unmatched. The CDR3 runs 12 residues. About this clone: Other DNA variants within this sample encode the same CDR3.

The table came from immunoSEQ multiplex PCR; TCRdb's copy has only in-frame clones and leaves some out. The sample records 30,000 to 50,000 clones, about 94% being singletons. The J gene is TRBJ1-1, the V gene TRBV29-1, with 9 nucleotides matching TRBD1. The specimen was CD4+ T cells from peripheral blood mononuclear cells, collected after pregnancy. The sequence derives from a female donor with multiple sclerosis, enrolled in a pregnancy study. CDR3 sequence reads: CSVNRGPTEAFF. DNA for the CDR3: TGCAGCGTCAACAGGGGGCCCACTGAAGCTTTCTTT.